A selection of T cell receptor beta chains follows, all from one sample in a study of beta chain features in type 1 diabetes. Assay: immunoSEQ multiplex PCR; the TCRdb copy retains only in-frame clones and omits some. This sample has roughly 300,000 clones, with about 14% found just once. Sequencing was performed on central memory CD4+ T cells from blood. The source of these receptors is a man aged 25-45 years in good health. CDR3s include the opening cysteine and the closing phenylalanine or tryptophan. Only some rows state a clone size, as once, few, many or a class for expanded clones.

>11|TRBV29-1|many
CSVEDREVCFF
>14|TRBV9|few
CASSPPPEAYEQYF
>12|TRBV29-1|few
CSAWRGDSEAFF
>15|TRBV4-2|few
CASSRDSSGANVLTF
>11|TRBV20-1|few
CSTVKKETQYF
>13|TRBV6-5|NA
CASRDRVKTEAFF
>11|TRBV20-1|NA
CSANRQETQYF
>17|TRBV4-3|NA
CASSQWGLRTGPGELFF
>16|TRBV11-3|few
CASSPSWEGGYNEQFF
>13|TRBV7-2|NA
CASTPGQIYEQYF
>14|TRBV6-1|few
CASRRTSGTDTQYF
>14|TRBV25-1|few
CASSERGDSYEQYF
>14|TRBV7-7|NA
CASSQSKAPETQYF
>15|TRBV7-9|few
CASRTGTGVFGELFF
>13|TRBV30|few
CAWSVLGPGELFF
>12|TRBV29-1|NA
CSGGTVQETQYF
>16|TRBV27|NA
CASSEALRGREETQYF
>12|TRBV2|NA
CASSSSKDTQYF
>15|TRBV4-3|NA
CASSQALIGPKRAFF
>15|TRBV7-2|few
CASSEQGAGTGELFF
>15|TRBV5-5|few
CASSTPGRSQETQYF
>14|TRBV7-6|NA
CASSLVQGVSPLHF
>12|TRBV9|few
CASSRATAEAFF
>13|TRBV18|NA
CASSPGYSYEQYF
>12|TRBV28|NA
CAAGGETQPQHF
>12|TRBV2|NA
CASRGDFPPQFF
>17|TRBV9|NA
CASSVDPPQLTIDTQYF
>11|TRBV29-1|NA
CSVDVGDTQYF
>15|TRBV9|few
CASSVATSSYNEQFF
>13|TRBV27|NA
CASSRSWSETQYF
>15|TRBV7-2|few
CASSSGTAQWEPQHF
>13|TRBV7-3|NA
CASSLSGHLGQFF
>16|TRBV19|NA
CASRRTYLTSNYGYTF
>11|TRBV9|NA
CACGDYNEQFF
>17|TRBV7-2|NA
CASSLSLTGVFSGELFF
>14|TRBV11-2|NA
CASSYLRGNTEAFF
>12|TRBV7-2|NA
CASSLTPGELFF
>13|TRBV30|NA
CAWSVQGGYGYTF
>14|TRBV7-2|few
CASSSGTGNYGYTF
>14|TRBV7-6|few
CASSQDTGTDTQYF
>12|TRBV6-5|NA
CASSYMGRGAFF
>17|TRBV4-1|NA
CASSQDWGQGNNYGYTF
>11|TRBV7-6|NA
CASSSGTAAFF
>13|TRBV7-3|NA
CASSQQLNTEAFF
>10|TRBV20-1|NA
CSAREDREHF
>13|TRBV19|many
CASSTARGATQHF
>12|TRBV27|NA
CASRTGGTAQFF
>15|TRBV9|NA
CASSPRPGAGGELFF
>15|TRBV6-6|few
CASSYTSGGGRELFF
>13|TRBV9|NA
CASSLSRGQPQHF